This entry describes one TCR beta chain. Its antigen is unidentified. The data originate from a study of Ad26.COV2.S vaccination and SARS-CoV-2 variants. Study overall: As a participant in COV1001, the donor was in the Ad26.COV2.S trial arm.

Noted treatment: approximately 18 received Ad26.COV2.S at low or high dose, single or two shots; about five received placebo; per-sample allocation not given. Day 63 after the first injection of vaccine or placebo was the sampling time. The individual, an adult aged 18-55 years, was a donor in Boston. The table came from immunoSEQ multiplex PCR; TCRdb's copy has only in-frame clones and leaves some out. The sample consists of 200,000 to 300,000 clones, around 88% of them appearing once. Germline values: CDR1 MNHEY, CDR2 SMNVEV (reference sequence). V trimming: 5 bases; J trimming: 2 bases; junction bases outside the gene matches: 17. The CDR3 has 19 amino acids. General observations from the study: Compared with placebo recipients, vaccine recipients had higher spike-specific TCR breadth. Reported findings describe substantial breadth in spike-specific CD8+ and CD4+ T cell responses following vaccination.

The chain couples TRBV27 to TRBJ1-4, with 7 positions matching TRBD1. Sequences were derived from peripheral blood, sampled in a trial of Ad26.COV2.S vaccine versus placebo. The receptor was derived from a person between 18 and 60 years old who received the Ad26.COV2.S COVID-19 vaccine or a placebo. This chain's CDR3 is CASSPLEANRGPTNEKLFF. For the CDR3, the DNA is TGTGCCAGCAGTCCCCTAGAAGCCAACAGGGGCCCCACTAATGAAAAACTGTTTTTT.